The 15 T cell receptor beta chains below were found in one sample sequenced in a study of T cells in Graves' hyperthyroidism and ophthalmopathy. The TCR beta CDR3 regions underwent amplification using RNA transcripts as the source. The HTBI primer set was used in a first-round RT-PCR of the TCR CDR3. TCRdb recomputed calls from the multiplex PCR reads with MiXCR, one row per CDR3 protein. Among hundreds of thousands of distinct CDR3 sequences, 20% to 25% were seen once, and the ten largest hold about 53%. What was sequenced was blood. These receptors were collected from a woman in her 70s with Graves' ophthalmopathy.

This clonotype occurred many times. The genes are TRBV20-1 and TRBJ1-2; TRBD1 might be the D (5 bases). Germline values: CDR1 DFQATT, CDR2 SNEGSKA (reference sequence). V lost 3 bases and J lost 6, with 11 bases in between. This CDR3 is 12 amino acids long. CDR3: CSASGTRDGYTF. CDR3 nucleotides: TGCAGTGCTAGTGGGACGCGGGATGGCTACACCTTC.

This clonotype was recorded a few times. The chain is built from TRBV11-2 and TRBJ1-4; 7 positions match TRBD1. The CDR3 runs to 15 residues. Germline-derived CDR1 and CDR2 are SGHAT and FQNNGV. J gave up 5 bases and V 5 bases, and 8 bases lay outside the gene matches. The chain's CDR3 is CASSPWTGGNEKLFF. CDR3 nucleotides: TGTGCCAGCAGCCCCTGGACAGGAGGGAATGAAAAACTGTTTTTT.

This clonotype was counted a few times. The V gene is TRBV11-1, the J gene TRBJ2-1; 14 bases agree with TRBD2. V was clipped by 4 bases and J by 4 bases; unmatched bases: 6. The CDR3 contains 17 residues. CDR1 and CDR2 (germline): SGHAT, FQDESV (reference sequence). This CDR3 is CASSSRLAGGPYNEQFF. In DNA, the CDR3 is TGTGCCAGCAGCTCTAGACTAGCGGGAGGGCCTTACAATGAGCAGTTCTTC.

The sample holds many counts of this clonotype. This chain uses TRBV6-1 with TRBJ1-1; no definite D call. The CDR3 extends over 13 amino acids. Trimming shortened V by 5 bases and J by 7 bases, and 14 bases separated the two germline ends. Germline loops: CDR1 MNHNS, CDR2 SASEGT. CDR3 sequence reads: CASSFLGVHEAFF. The CDR3 bases are TGTGCCAGCAGTTTCCTTGGGGTCCATGAAGCTTTCTTT.

This clonotype is a singleton in its sample. V usage is TRBV10-1 and J usage is TRBJ2-7, with 8 bases identical to TRBD1. Germline values: CDR1 WNHNN, CDR2 SYGVQD (reference sequence). CDR3 length equals 12 residues. Germline trimming cut 5 bases from V and 7 bases from J; bases unmatched to any gene: 4. The CDR3 spells CASSNTGGEQYF. The DNA of the CDR3 is TGCGCCAGCAGTAATACAGGGGGGGAGCAGTACTTC.

The rearrangement uses TRBV19 and TRBJ2-1; no clear D gene. This CDR3 contains 13 residues. In germline, CDR1 is LNHDA, CDR2 SQIVND (reference sequence). V was shortened by 0 bases and J by 10 bases, with 10 bases between the two germline ends. DNA of the CDR3: TGTGCCAGTAGTATAGATAATAAGGGAGAGCAGTTCTTC. Translated, it gives CASSIDNKGEQFF.

This clonotype was counted a few times. The chain carries TRBV30 and TRBJ1-3; D gene uncertain. Germline CDR1 GTSNPN, CDR2 SVGIG (reference sequence). There are 15 residues in the CDR3. V dropped 3 bases and J dropped 3 bases, with 15 bases sitting between them. As DNA, the CDR3 is TGTGCCTGGAGCCCACGAGGGAAGGGTGGAAACACCATATATTTT. As protein: CAWSPRGKGGNTIYF.

The chain combines TRBV10-2 with TRBJ2-7, with D perhaps TRBD1 (5 bases). The CDR3 is made up of 12 amino acids. Per germline, CDR1 WSHSY and CDR2 SAAADI. Trimming took 1 base from V and 8 from J, leaving 9 bases between them. CDR3 loop: CASSEWAGKQYF. The CDR3 DNA sequence: TGCGCCAGCAGTGAGTGGGCAGGGAAGCAGTACTTC.

The chain employs TRBV3-1 and TRBJ2-2; D may correspond to TRBD1 or TRBD2 (5 bases each). The V gene's germline CDR1 is LGHDT and CDR2 YNNKEL (reference sequence). This CDR3 is 13 amino acids long. Trimming removed 1 base at V and 6 bases at J, with 6 bases between. Here the CDR3 reads CASSQGDAGELFF. The CDR3, as DNA: TGTGCCAGCAGCCAAGGGGACGCCGGGGAGCTGTTTTTT.

CDR3 coding DNA: TGTGCCAGCAGAACGACAGGGAAAGGCTACACCTTC. This codes for CASRTTGKGYTF. This sequence joins TRBV6-2 or TRBV6-3 and TRBJ1-2, with 7 bases that match TRBD1. The CDR3 contains 12 residues. From germline, CDR1 is MNHEY and CDR2 SVGEGT. The V segment lost 6 bases and the J segment 8 bases; nucleotides outside the gene matches: 6.

This clonotype was counted a few times. The rearrangement joins TRBV4-3 to TRBJ2-2; TRBD2 matches 12 bases. The CDR3 covers 14 residues. The germline gives CDR1 LGHNA, CDR2 YSLEER. Germline trimming cut 7 bases from V and 8 bases from J; bases unmatched to any gene: 5. DNA of the CDR3: TGCGCCAGCACCTACGGACTAGCGGGAGGGGAGCTGTTTTTT. Protein product: CASTYGLAGGELFF.

This sequence joins TRBV10-1 and TRBJ1-5; D gene ambiguous. This CDR3 contains 18 residues. CDR1 and CDR2 from the germline V gene are WNHNN and SYGVQD (reference sequence). Trimming left V 4 bases short and J 0 bases short, with 19 bases between. The CDR3 region is CASSARDTRLYSNQPQHF. The CDR3, as DNA: TGCGCCAGCAGTGCGCGCGACACAAGATTATATAGCAATCAGCCCCAGCATTTT.

This clonotype was picked up many times. The chain links TRBV12-3 or TRBV12-4 to TRBJ1-4; maybe TRBD1 (6 bases). The CDR3 has 15 amino acids. The V and J ends lost 1 base and 5 bases respectively, with 11 bases between them. CDR3 sequence: CASSLGGGRNEKLFF. CDR3 DNA sequence: TGTGCCAGCAGTTTAGGGGGGGGCCGGAATGAAAAACTGTTTTTT.

This clonotype was counted at least ten times. The rearrangement uses TRBV19 and TRBJ2-7, with D maybe TRBD2 (5 bases). Germline CDR1 and CDR2: LNHDA and SQIVND (reference sequence). Trimming shortened V by 7 bases and J by 1 base, and 23 bases separated the two germline ends. The CDR3 contains 17 residues. CDR3 region: CASTGPGGQEFSYEQYF. Written as DNA, the CDR3 is TGTGCCAGTACCGGACCTGGCGGGCAGGAGTTTTCCTACGAGCAGTACTTC.

This chain joins TRBV9 and TRBJ2-1; no clear D. Looked up from germline, CDR1 is SGDLS and CDR2 is YYNGEE. V was shortened by 0 bases and J by 0 bases, with 13 bases between the two germline ends. The CDR3 is made up of 17 amino acids. The CDR3 loop is CASSVDPSPSSYNEQFF. CDR3 DNA sequence: TGTGCCAGCAGCGTAGATCCCTCTCCCAGCTCCTACAATGAGCAGTTCTTC.